This passage covers 20 T cell receptor beta chains from one sample sequenced in a study of cytomegalovirus exposure and HLA in healthy donors. The protocol was immunoSEQ multiplex PCR, while the TCRdb copy is restricted to in-frame clones and leaves out a portion. The sample records under 250,000 clones, about nine tenths being singletons. Source material: PBMCs. All receptors derive from a woman under 30 in good health and CMV-seropositive.

This rearrangement joins TRBV5-1 to TRBJ1-1; 7 nucleotides agree with TRBD1. The CDR3 contains 16 residues. With V trimmed by 0 bases and J by 0 bases, 5 bases remained unmatched. Germline CDR1 SGHRS, CDR2 YFSETQ. This CDR3 is CASSLEAGGMNTEAFF. In nucleotides, the CDR3 is TGCGCCAGCAGCTTGGAGGCAGGGGGGATGAACACTGAAGCTTTCTTT.

V gene TRBV23-1 combines with J gene TRBJ2-5; a possible D gene is TRBD1 (6 bases). TRBV23-1 belongs to the ORF category, with a function that is uncertain. CDR3 length: 19 amino acids. The V end was cut by 2 bases, the J end by 2 bases, with 24 bases between. CDR3 amino acids: CASSQLICKWGQLQETQYF. CDR3 DNA: TGCGCCAGCAGTCAACTTATTTGTAAATGGGGGCAGCTACAAGAGACCCAGTACTTC.

The chain has TRBV30 and TRBJ2-7; 7 bases line up with TRBD1. The CDR3 extends over 15 amino acids. Germline V gives CDR1 GTSNPN, CDR2 SVGIG (reference sequence). Trimming at V came to 2 bases and at J to 5 bases, leaving 12 bases not matched to a gene. In DNA form, the CDR3 reads TGTGCCTGGAGTTCGGGACAGTCCTCCTCGAACGAGCAGTACTTC. Amino acid sequence: CAWSSGQSSSNEQYF.

The chain recombines TRBV6-5 with TRBJ2-7; 8 bases align to TRBD2. V lost 9 bases, J lost 3 bases, and 7 bases stayed unmatched. This CDR3 spans 13 amino acids. Per the germline V gene, CDR1 is MNHEY and CDR2 is SVGAGI. The DNA for the CDR3 is TGTGCCAGTTCAGCGGGAGAGGGCTACGAGCAGTACTTC. Translation: CASSAGEGYEQYF.

This sequence joins TRBV5-4 and TRBJ1-1; TRBD1 matches 7 bases. This CDR3 is built from 15 residues. Germline assignment: CDR1 SGHNT and CDR2 YYREEE (reference sequence). V gave up 5 bases and J gave up 1 base; unmatched junction bases: 8. CDR3 coding DNA: TGTGCCAGCAGTACTCCGGGACAGACGAACACTGAAGCTTTCTTT. Its translation: CASSTPGQTNTEAFF.

This chain connects TRBV4-1 to TRBJ2-4; 7 nucleotides agree with TRBD1. Trimming removed 1 base from V and 0 bases from J; junction bases left unmatched: 9. The CDR3 consists of 18 residues. Germline values: CDR1 MGHRA, CDR2 YSYEKL. CDR3 loop: CASSQGGQSNLAKNIQYF. The CDR3 nucleotides read TGCGCCAGCAGCCAAGGGGGACAGAGTAACCTAGCCAAAAACATTCAGTACTTC.

This clone has only a few counts. V and J are TRBV4-1 and TRBJ1-5, with TRBD1 matching 11 bases. Trimming removed 6 bases from V and 7 bases from J; junction bases left unmatched: 8. CDR1 is MGHRA and CDR2 is YSYEKL in the germline V gene. The CDR3 consists of 15 residues. For the CDR3, the DNA is TGCGCCAGCAGGCAGGACAGGGGGCGGGGGCAGCCCCAGCATTTT. Translation: CASRQDRGRGQPQHF.

This chain connects TRBV6-5 to TRBJ2-7, with D possibly matching TRBD2 (5 bases). The CDR3 has 14 residues. Germline CDR1 MNHEY, CDR2 SVGAGI. The V and J ends lost 2 bases and 6 bases respectively, with 14 bases between them. The CDR3 spells CASSYHGRQREQYF. The CDR3 DNA sequence: TGTGCCAGCAGTTACCATGGGAGACAACGCGAGCAGTACTTC.

This clone was observed once. This chain uses TRBV9 with TRBJ2-1; D is unresolved. Deletions cut 0 bases from V and 8 bases from J, with 6 bases between. This CDR3 comprises 12 residues. Germline loops: CDR1 SGDLS, CDR2 YYNGEE. This CDR3 reads CASSVGTDEQFF. The CDR3 DNA sequence: TGTGCCAGCAGCGTAGGTACTGATGAGCAGTTCTTC. The whole variable domain, filled in from reference TRBV9 and TRBJ2-1, reads DSGVTQTPKHLITATGQRVTLRCSPRSGDLSVYWYQQSLDQGLQFLIQYYNGEERAKGNILERFSAQQFPDLHSELNLSSLELGDSALYFCASSVGTDEQFFGPGTRLTVL.

The rearrangement links TRBV19 to TRBJ1-1; 9 nucleotides align to TRBD1. Germline values: CDR1 LNHDA, CDR2 SQIVND (reference sequence). V shed 4 bases, J shed 5 bases, and the junction held 5 bases outside the gene matches. The CDR3 sequence is 14 residues long. CDR3 region: CASSTGTGRTEAFF. The CDR3, as DNA: TGTGCCAGTAGTACCGGGACAGGGAGGACTGAAGCTTTCTTT.

This rearrangement joins TRBV9 to TRBJ2-1, with D maybe TRBD2 (6 bases). V shed 1 base and J shed 5 bases, with 10 bases lying between them. The CDR3 length is 14 residues. Germline CDR1 and CDR2: SGDLS and YYNGEE. The CDR3 DNA follows: TGTGCCAGCAGCGTAACTAGCCTCCACAATGAGCAGTTCTTC. Its translation: CASSVTSLHNEQFF.

The chain couples TRBV28 to TRBJ1-5; no clear D gene. Germline V lookup: CDR1 MDHEN, CDR2 SYDVKM. The V and J ends lost 6 bases and 6 bases respectively, with 12 bases between them. This CDR3 is built from 13 residues. The CDR3 nucleotides are TGTGCCAGCAGCCTAAGCCCCATTCAGCCCCAGCATTTT. It is translated as CASSLSPIQPQHF.

The chain uses TRBV29-1 and TRBJ2-4, with D possibly TRBD2 on 6 matching bases. The CDR3 runs 13 residues. The germline CDR1 and CDR2 sequences are SQVTM and ANQGSEA. V lost 5 bases to trimming and J lost 3 bases, with 11 bases between them. DNA for the CDR3: TGCAGCGTTAGACCCGGGGGCAAAAACATTCAGTACTTC. Its translation: CSVRPGGKNIQYF.

The CDR3 region is CASSIRGGGDYNEQFF. The CDR3 DNA follows: TGTGCCAGCAGCATAAGGGGAGGAGGTGACTACAATGAGCAGTTCTTC. The chain employs TRBV11-2 and TRBJ2-1; TRBD2 is a possible D gene (6 bases). Germline V gene sequence: CDR1 SGHAT, CDR2 FQNNGV. This CDR3 has 16 amino acids. V shed 5 bases and J shed 3 bases, with 17 bases lying between them.

The chain uses TRBV28 and TRBJ1-5, with D hard to call. The CDR3 extends over 16 amino acids. With 2 bases removed from V and 9 bases from J, the gap between germline ends came to 20 bases. Germline V CDR1 and CDR2: MDHEN, SYDVKM. Here the CDR3 reads CASSLLGRPSLGPQHF. For the CDR3, the DNA is TGTGCCAGCAGTTTACTGGGCAGGCCCTCTTTGGGGCCCCAGCATTTT. Full variable domain (rest looked up from reference TRBV28 and TRBJ1-5): DVKVTQSSRYLVKRTGEKVFLECVQDMDHENMFWYRQDPGLGLRLIYFSYDVKMKEKGDIPEGYSVSREKKERFSLILESASTNQTSMYLCASSLLGRPSLGPQHFGDGTRLSIL.

This clone came up once. This same CDR3 is encoded by further DNA sequences in the sample. The V call is TRBV9, the J call TRBJ1-1; D is ambiguous. V lost 0 bases to trimming and J lost 3 bases, with 6 bases between them. The CDR3 totals 13 residues. Germline CDR1 is SGDLS and CDR2 is YYNGEE. The CDR3 reads CASSVGGYTEAFF. CDR3 in DNA: TGTGCCAGCAGCGTAGGAGGGTACACTGAAGCTTTCTTT.

V is TRBV10-2 and J is TRBJ1-1, with D hard to call. Germline-derived CDR1 and CDR2 are WSHSY and SAAADI. Trimming took 7 bases from V and 0 from J, leaving 15 bases between them. CDR3 size: 15 residues. The CDR3 spells CASTSVAGMNTEAFF. The CDR3 DNA sequence: TGCGCCAGCACCTCAGTAGCGGGCATGAACACTGAAGCTTTCTTT.

The rearrangement joins TRBV6-5 to TRBJ2-1; 10 nucleotides match TRBD1. In germline, CDR1 is MNHEY, CDR2 SVGAGI. The CDR3 runs 16 residues. Trimming removed 0 bases from V and 5 bases from J; junction bases left unmatched: 4. The CDR3 spells CASSYSDRGRDNEQFF. DNA for the CDR3: TGTGCCAGCAGTTACTCCGACAGGGGGCGAGACAATGAGCAGTTCTTC.

This chain uses TRBV6-1 with TRBJ1-5, with 7 bases that match TRBD1. This CDR3 is built from 17 residues. Germline V gene data show CDR1 as MNHNS and CDR2 as SASEGT. Trimming took 0 bases from V and 0 from J; bases not matched to a gene: 5. CDR3 region: CASSEAAGGYSNQPQHF. The CDR3 region has the DNA TGTGCCAGCAGTGAAGCGGCAGGGGGATATAGCAATCAGCCCCAGCATTTT.

The chain has TRBV30 and TRBJ2-5, with 14 nucleotides matching TRBD2. V was pared by 7 bases and J by 5 bases, with 6 bases of the junction left unmatched. There are 14 residues in the CDR3. Germline CDR1 GTSNPN, CDR2 SVGIG (reference sequence). CDR3 in amino acids: CAFRLAGGAETQYF. The DNA of the CDR3 is TGTGCCTTTCGACTAGCGGGAGGGGCTGAGACCCAGTACTTC.